The 20 T cell receptor beta chains below were found in one sample sequenced in a study of T cells in tumors after PD-1 blockade. Sequenced by immunoSEQ multiplex PCR; TCRdb stores in-frame clones only, minus some. The table shows 10,000 to 15,000 clones, with roughly 60% occurring only once. The input for sequencing was tumor tissue, taken before anti-PD-1 treatment. The receptor set was obtained from a human donor with cutaneous squamous cell carcinoma.

The count of this clone is one. The chain combines TRBV21-1 with TRBJ2-4; TRBD1 reflects the table's D call only, with no check against the DNA. TRBV21-1 is a pseudogene. This CDR3 has 18 amino acids. CDR3 protein: CASSECQRDSLAKNIQYF. DNA of the CDR3: TGTGCCAGCAGCGAATGCCAACGGGACAGCTTAGCCAAAAACATTCAGTACTTC.

This sequence joins TRBV7-2 and TRBJ2-1; 10 bases match TRBD2. This CDR3 contains 16 residues. Unmatched junction bases numbered 9, after V lost 2 bases and J lost 8 bases. CDR1 is SGHTA and CDR2 is FQGNSA in the germline V gene. CDR3 bases: TGTGCCAGCAGCTTAAGTCGGAGCGGGGGGGCGTATGAGCAGTTCTTC. Protein sequence: CASSLSRSGGAYEQFF.

The J gene is TRBJ2-6, the V gene TRBV3-1 (or the pseudogene TRBV3-2), with D unresolved. Germline V gene sequence: CDR1 LGHDT, CDR2 YNNKEL (reference sequence). The V gene lost 3 bases and the J gene lost 4 bases, with 1 base spanning the gap. CDR3 length: 12 residues. CDR3 sequence reads: CASSQGANVLTF. CDR3 DNA sequence: TGTGCCAGCAGCCAGGGGGCCAACGTCCTGACTTTC.

J is TRBJ2-1 and V is TRBV5-1; 9 nucleotides agree with TRBD2. The CDR3 is made up of 17 amino acids. The V and J ends lost 1 base and 0 bases, in that order; junction bases with no gene match: 5. Germline values: CDR1 SGHRS, CDR2 YFSETQ. CDR3 in amino acids: CASSLSPSGTSYNEQFF. As DNA, the CDR3 is TGCGCCAGCAGCTTGAGTCCTAGCGGGACCTCCTACAATGAGCAGTTCTTC.

The CDR3 loop reads CASLKQGVVNEQYF. CDR3 nucleotides: TGTGCCAGCCTAAAACAGGGGGTCGTAAACGAGCAGTACTTC. The gene calls are TRBV2 and TRBJ2-7, with 8 bases that match TRBD1. There are 14 residues in the CDR3. Germline V CDR1 and CDR2: SNHLY, FYNNEI. J lost 5 bases, V lost 8 bases, and 11 bases had no gene match.

This clone occurred a few times. The chain uses TRBV1 and TRBJ2-3. TRBV1 is shown as a pseudogene. The CDR3 extends over 14 amino acids. CDR3 amino acids: CTSSQHPDTDTQYF. The DNA of the CDR3 is TGCACCAGCAGCCAGCACCCCGACACAGATACGCAGTATTTT.

The chain joins TRBV7-2 to TRBJ1-3; weak D call: TRBD1 (6 bases). This CDR3 region has 16 residues. Germline CDR1 is SGHTA and CDR2 is FQGNSA. V was pared by 2 bases and J by 2 bases, with 13 bases between. CDR3 nucleotides: TGTGCCAGCAGCTTAACAGGGAAAGGTGCTGGAAACACCATATATTTT. This codes for CASSLTGKGAGNTIYF.

V and J are TRBV11-3 and TRBJ2-7; weak D call: TRBD1 (7 bases). Per the germline V gene, CDR1 is SGHNT and CDR2 is YENEEA. CDR3 length equals 14 residues. Trimming took off 6 bases at V and 2 bases at J, with 14 bases between the two ends. The CDR3 reads CASRQGGSAYEQYF. The CDR3 DNA sequence: TGTGCCAGCAGGCAGGGGGGTAGCGCCTACGAGCAGTACTTC.

The chain is built from TRBV9 and TRBJ2-3; D gene unclear. V dropped 1 base and J dropped 0 bases, with 6 bases sitting between them. The germline V gene has CDR1 SGDLS and CDR2 YYNGEE. The CDR3 loop spans 14 amino acids. The CDR3 is CASSVYPSTDTQYF. As DNA, the CDR3 is TGTGCCAGCAGCGTATATCCTAGCACAGATACGCAGTATTTT.

This clone has only a few counts. The V and J genes are TRBV20-1 and TRBJ2-1; D uncertain. The V and J ends lost 1 base and 9 bases respectively, with 7 bases between them. Germline-derived CDR1 and CDR2 are DFQATT and SNEGSKA (reference sequence). The CDR3 covers 11 residues. DNA of the CDR3: TGCAGTGCTAGAGTTCCACCTGAGCAGTTCTTC. Protein: CSARVPPEQFF.

This clone was recorded a few times. This chain connects TRBV5-8 to TRBJ2-1, with a weak D call TRBD2 (5 bases). The CDR3 is made up of 16 amino acids. Trimming pared 0 bases from V and 0 bases from J, leaving 10 bases between. The germline V gene encodes CDR1 SGHTS and CDR2 YDEGEE. The CDR3 protein is CASSLAAAHSYNEQFF. In nucleotides, the CDR3 is TGTGCCAGCAGCTTGGCAGCGGCCCACTCCTACAATGAGCAGTTCTTC.

This chain uses TRBV5-6 with TRBJ2-5; D is undetermined. V shed 2 bases and J shed 5 bases, with 4 bases lying between them. The CDR3 length is 11 residues. Germline V CDR1 and CDR2: SGHDT, YYEEEE. The DNA of the CDR3 is TGTGCCAGCAGCTTTGGGGAGACCCAGTACTTC. Translating gives CASSFGETQYF. Full variable domain (remainder filled in from reference TRBV5-6 and TRBJ2-5): DAGVTQSPTHLIKTRGQQVTLRCSPKSGHDTVSWYQQALGQGPQFIFQYYEEEERQRGNFPDRFSGHQFPNYSSELNVNALLLGDSALYLCASSFGETQYFGPGTRLLVL.

The chain couples TRBV5-1 to TRBJ2-7, with 7 bases matching TRBD2. This CDR3 is 13 amino acids long. Germline CDR1 and CDR2: SGHRS and YFSETQ. V lost 7 bases and J lost 4; bases outside the gene matches: 8. CDR3 sequence reads: CASRRGNAYEQYF. CDR3 nucleotides: TGCGCCAGCCGGCGGGGGAATGCATACGAGCAGTACTTC.

V gene TRBV3-1 (or the pseudogene TRBV3-2) combines with J gene TRBJ2-7; perhaps TRBD1 as D (6 bases). Trimming left V 6 bases short and J 3 bases short, with 9 bases between. Germline-derived CDR1 and CDR2 are LGHDT and YNNKEL (reference sequence). This CDR3 region has 12 residues. DNA for the CDR3: TGTGCCAGCAGTCGACAGGTCTACGAGCAGTACTTC. Protein: CASSRQVYEQYF.

This clone is medium-sized (0.01 to 0.1%) within its sample. The J gene is TRBJ2-5, the V gene TRBV2, with a possible D match to TRBD2 (6 bases). Germline loops: CDR1 SNHLY, CDR2 FYNNEI. V lost 6 bases and J lost 2, with 13 bases in between. This CDR3 is built from 14 residues. The CDR3 DNA follows: TGTGCCAGCAGGGAATCGGGACTTCAAGAGACCCAGTACTTC. Translating it yields CASRESGLQETQYF. Supplemented by reference TRBV2 and TRBJ2-5, the full variable domain reads EPEVTQTPSHQVTQMGQEVILRCVPISNHLYFYWYRQILGQKVEFLVSFYNNEISEKSEIFDDQFSVERPDGSNFTLKIRSTKLEDSAMYFCASRESGLQETQYFGPGTRLLVL.

The V gene is TRBV18, the J gene TRBJ1-4; maybe TRBD1 (5 bases). Trimming cost V 0 bases and J 7 bases, with 12 bases left between them. The CDR3 has 15 residues. Per the germline V gene, CDR1 is KGHSH and CDR2 is LQKENI. CDR3 amino acids: CASSPPPGRSEKLFF. Written as DNA, the CDR3 is TGTGCCAGCTCACCACCGCCGGGACGGAGTGAAAAACTGTTTTTT.

This clone turned up a few times. The J gene is TRBJ2-5, the V gene TRBV21-1. TRBV21-1 is marked as a pseudogene. The CDR3 has 15 residues. CDR3 bases: TGTGCCAGCCCCGTAGTGGTTCGGGGCAGAGAGACCCAGTACTTC. Translated: CASPVVVRGRETQYF.

The rearrangement links TRBV5-1 to TRBJ1-2, with D perhaps matching TRBD1 (5 bases). CDR3 length: 16 residues. Germline values: CDR1 SGHRS, CDR2 YFSETQ. With 2 bases removed from V and 5 bases from J, the gap between germline ends came to 19 bases. The CDR3 coding sequence is TGCGCCAGCAGCTTAATATCCGCAGGGCTTGGGTATGGCTACACCTTC. Encoded protein: CASSLISAGLGYGYTF.

This clone has just a few counts. The V and J genes are TRBV5-6 and TRBJ2-7; D uncertain. Germline CDR1 is SGHDT and CDR2 is YYEEEE. V was pared by 5 bases and J by 1 base, with 4 bases between. CDR3 length equals 11 residues. The CDR3 spells CASRSSYEQYF. CDR3 DNA sequence: TGTGCCAGCAGGTCTTCCTACGAGCAGTACTTC.

Sample share makes this clone medium-sized. The chain couples TRBV9 to TRBJ2-1; 10 nucleotides align to TRBD2. In germline, CDR1 is SGDLS, CDR2 YYNGEE. The CDR3 extends over 16 amino acids. V dropped 0 bases and J dropped 3; count of bases not matched to a gene: 3. CDR3 sequence: CASSVGSGGLYNEQFF. DNA of the CDR3: TGTGCCAGCAGCGTAGGTAGCGGGGGGCTCTACAATGAGCAGTTCTTC.